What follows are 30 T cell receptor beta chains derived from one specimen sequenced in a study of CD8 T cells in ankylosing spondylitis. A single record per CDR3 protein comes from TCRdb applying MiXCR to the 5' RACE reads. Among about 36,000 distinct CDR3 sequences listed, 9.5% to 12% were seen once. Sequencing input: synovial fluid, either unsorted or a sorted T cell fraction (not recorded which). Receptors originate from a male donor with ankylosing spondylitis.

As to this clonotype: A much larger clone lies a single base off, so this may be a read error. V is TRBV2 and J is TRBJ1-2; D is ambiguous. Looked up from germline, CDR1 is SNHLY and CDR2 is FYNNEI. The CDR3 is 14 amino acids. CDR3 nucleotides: TGTGCCAGCAGTGACGCGTCGGGAGCCTATAGCTACACCTTC. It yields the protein CASSDASGAYSYTF. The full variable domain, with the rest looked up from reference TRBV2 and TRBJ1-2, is EPEVTQTPSHQVTQMGQEVILRCVPISNHLYFYWYRQILGQKVEFLVSFYNNEISEKSEIFDDQFSVERPDGSNFTLKIRSTKLEDSAMYFCASSDASGAYSYTFGSGTRLTVV.

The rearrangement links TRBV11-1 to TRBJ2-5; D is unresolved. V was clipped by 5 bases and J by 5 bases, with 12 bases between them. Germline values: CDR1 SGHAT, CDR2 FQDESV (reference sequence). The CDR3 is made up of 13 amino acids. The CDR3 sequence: CASSRELGETQYF. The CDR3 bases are TGTGCCAGCAGCCGAGAACTGGGTGAGACCCAGTACTTC.

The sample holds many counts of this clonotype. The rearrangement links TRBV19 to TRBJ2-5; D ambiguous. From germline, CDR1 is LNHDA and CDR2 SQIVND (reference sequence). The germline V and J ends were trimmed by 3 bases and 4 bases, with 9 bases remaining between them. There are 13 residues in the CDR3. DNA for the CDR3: TGTGCCAGTAGTATCCAGGACGGAGAGACCCAGTACTTC. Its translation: CASSIQDGETQYF.

CDR3 region: CSATRAGAAYGYTF. CDR3 DNA sequence: TGCAGTGCTACCCGGGCAGGGGCTGCCTATGGCTACACCTTC. V and J are TRBV20-1 and TRBJ1-2; D perhaps matches TRBD1 (6 bases). The germline V and J ends were trimmed by 4 bases and 4 bases, with 16 bases remaining between them. The CDR3 loop spans 14 amino acids. CDR1 and CDR2 from the germline V gene are DFQATT and SNEGSKA (reference sequence).

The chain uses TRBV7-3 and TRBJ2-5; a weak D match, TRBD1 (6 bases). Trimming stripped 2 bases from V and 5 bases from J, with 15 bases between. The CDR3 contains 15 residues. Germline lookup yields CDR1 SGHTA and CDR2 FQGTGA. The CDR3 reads CASSLVGRGLETQYF. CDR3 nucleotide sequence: TGTGCCAGCAGCTTAGTGGGAAGGGGGTTGGAGACCCAGTACTTC.

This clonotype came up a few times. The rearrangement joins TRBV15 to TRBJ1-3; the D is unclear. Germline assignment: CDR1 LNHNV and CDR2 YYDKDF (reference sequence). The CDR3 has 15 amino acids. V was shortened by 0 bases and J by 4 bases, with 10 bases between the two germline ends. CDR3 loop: CATSRELGGGNTIYF. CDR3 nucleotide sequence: TGTGCCACCAGCAGAGAACTCGGTGGAGGAAACACCATATATTTT.

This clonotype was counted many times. CDR3 nucleotide sequence: TGTGCCAGCAGCATGGGGACTAGCGGGAGAGGGGGGCAGTTCTTC. Amino acid sequence: CASSMGTSGRGGQFF. The chain couples TRBV11-2 to TRBJ2-1, with 14 nucleotides matching TRBD2. The V gene's germline CDR1 is SGHAT and CDR2 FQNNGV. V trimming: 5 bases; J trimming: 12 bases; junction bases outside the gene matches: 9. This CDR3 spans 15 amino acids.

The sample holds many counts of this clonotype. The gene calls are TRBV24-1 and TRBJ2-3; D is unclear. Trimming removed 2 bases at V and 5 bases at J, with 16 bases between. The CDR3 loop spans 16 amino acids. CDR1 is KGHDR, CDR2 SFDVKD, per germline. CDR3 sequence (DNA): TGTGCCACCAGTGATTGGGTTGATGGTTCAGGAGATACGCAGTATTTT. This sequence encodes CATSDWVDGSGDTQYF.

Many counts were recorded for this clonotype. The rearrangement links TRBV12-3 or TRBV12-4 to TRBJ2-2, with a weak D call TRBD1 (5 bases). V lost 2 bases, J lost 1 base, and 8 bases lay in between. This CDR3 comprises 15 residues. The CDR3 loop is CASSLRQRNTGELFF. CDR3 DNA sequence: TGTGCCAGCAGTTTAAGACAGAGGAACACCGGGGAGCTGTTTTTT.

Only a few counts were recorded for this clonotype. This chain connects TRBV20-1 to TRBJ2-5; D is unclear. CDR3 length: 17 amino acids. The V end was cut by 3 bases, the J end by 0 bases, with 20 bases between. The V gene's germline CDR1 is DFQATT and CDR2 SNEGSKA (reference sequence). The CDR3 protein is CSARASSRSSNQETQYF. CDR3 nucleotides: TGCAGTGCTAGGGCGAGCAGTCGGAGCTCTAACCAAGAGACCCAGTACTTC.

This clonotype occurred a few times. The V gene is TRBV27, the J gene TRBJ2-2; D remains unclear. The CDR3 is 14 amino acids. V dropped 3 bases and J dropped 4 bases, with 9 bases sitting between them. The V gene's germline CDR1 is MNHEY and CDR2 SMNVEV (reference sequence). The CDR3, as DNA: TGTGCCAGCAGTTTCCTACTTCTCACCGGGGAGCTGTTTTTT. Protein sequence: CASSFLLLTGELFF.

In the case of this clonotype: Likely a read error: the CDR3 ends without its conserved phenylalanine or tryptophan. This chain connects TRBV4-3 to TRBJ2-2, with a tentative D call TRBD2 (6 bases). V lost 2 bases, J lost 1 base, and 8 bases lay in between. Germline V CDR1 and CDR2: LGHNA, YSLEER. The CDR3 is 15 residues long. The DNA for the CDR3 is TGCGCCAGCAGCCAATCGGGGGTGAACACCGGGGAGCTGTTTTAT. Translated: CASSQSGVNTGELFY.

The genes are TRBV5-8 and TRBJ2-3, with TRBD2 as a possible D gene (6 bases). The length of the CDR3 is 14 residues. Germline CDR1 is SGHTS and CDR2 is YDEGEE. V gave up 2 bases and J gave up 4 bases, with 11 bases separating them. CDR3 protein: CASSLTSNSDTQYF. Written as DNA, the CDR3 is TGTGCCAGCAGCTTAACTAGCAACTCAGATACGCAGTATTTT. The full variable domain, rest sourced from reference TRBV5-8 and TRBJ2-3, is EAGVTQSPTHLIKTRGQQATLRCSPISGHTSVYWYQQALGLGLQFLLWYDEGEERNRGNFPPRFSGRQFPNYSSELNVNALELEDSALYLCASSLTSNSDTQYFGPGTRLTVL.

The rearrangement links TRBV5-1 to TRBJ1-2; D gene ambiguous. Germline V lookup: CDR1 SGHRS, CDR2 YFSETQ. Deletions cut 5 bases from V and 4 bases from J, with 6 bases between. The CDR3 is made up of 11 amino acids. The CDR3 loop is CASRLGYGYTF. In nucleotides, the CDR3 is TGCGCCAGCAGGCTGGGCTATGGCTACACCTTC.

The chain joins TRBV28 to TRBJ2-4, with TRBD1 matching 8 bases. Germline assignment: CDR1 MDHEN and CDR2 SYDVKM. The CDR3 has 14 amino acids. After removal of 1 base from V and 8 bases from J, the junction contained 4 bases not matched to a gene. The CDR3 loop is CASSLSGGGDIQYF. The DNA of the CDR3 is TGTGCCAGCAGTTTATCAGGGGGCGGGGACATTCAGTACTTC.

In DNA form, the CDR3 reads TGCAGCGTTGACGGGTTACCAGATACGCAGTATTTT. Translating it yields CSVDGLPDTQYF. This chain joins TRBV29-1 and TRBJ2-3; the D is unclear. This CDR3 is built from 12 residues. Trimming removed 3 bases from V and 4 bases from J, with 8 bases in between. In germline, CDR1 is SQVTM, CDR2 ANQGSEA.

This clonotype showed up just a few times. CDR3: CSPAVYNEQFF. CDR3 nucleotide sequence: TGCAGCCCTGCGGTATACAATGAGCAGTTCTTC. This chain connects TRBV29-1 to TRBJ2-1; no clear D. V lost 8 bases and J lost 4, with 9 bases in between. The CDR3 extends over 11 amino acids. The V gene's germline CDR1 is SQVTM and CDR2 ANQGSEA.

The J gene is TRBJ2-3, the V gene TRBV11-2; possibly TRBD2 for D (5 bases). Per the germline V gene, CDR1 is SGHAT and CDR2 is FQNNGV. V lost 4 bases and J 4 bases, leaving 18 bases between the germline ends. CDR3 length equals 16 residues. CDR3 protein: CASSYPKRSGSDTQYF. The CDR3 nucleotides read TGTGCCAGCAGCTACCCGAAGCGGAGCGGCTCAGATACGCAGTATTTT.

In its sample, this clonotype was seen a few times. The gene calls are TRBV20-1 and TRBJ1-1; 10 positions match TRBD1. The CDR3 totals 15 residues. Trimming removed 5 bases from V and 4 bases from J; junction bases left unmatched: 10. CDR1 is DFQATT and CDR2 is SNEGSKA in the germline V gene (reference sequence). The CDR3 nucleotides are TGCAGTGCTGCCCGGACAGGGGGAGGGAGCACTGAAGCTTTCTTT. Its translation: CSAARTGGGSTEAFF.

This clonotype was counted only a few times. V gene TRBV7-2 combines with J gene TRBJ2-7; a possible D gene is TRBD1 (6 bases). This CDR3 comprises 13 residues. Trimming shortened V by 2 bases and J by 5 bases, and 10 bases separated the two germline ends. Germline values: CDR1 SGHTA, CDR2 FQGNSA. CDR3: CASSLQGQDEQYF. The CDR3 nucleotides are TGTGCCAGCAGCTTACAGGGGCAGGACGAGCAGTACTTC.

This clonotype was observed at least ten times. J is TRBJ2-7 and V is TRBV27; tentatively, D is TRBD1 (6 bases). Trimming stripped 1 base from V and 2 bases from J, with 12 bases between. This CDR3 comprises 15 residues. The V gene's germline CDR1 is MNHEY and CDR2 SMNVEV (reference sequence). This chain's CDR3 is CASSLFAGATYEQYF. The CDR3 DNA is TGTGCCAGCAGTTTATTCGCAGGGGCGACCTACGAGCAGTACTTC.

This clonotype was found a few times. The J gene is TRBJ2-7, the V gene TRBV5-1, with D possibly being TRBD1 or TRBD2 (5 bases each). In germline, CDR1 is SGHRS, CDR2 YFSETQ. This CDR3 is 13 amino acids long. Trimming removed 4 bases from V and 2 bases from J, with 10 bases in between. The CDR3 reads CASSGGLTYEQYF. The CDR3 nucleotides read TGCGCCAGCAGCGGGGGTCTCACCTACGAGCAGTACTTC.

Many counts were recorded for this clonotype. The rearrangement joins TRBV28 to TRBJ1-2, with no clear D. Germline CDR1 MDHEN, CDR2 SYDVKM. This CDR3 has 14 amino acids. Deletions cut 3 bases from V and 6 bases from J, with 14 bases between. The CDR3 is CASSFHRENNGYTF. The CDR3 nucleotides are TGTGCCAGCAGTTTTCACCGGGAGAACAATGGCTACACCTTC.

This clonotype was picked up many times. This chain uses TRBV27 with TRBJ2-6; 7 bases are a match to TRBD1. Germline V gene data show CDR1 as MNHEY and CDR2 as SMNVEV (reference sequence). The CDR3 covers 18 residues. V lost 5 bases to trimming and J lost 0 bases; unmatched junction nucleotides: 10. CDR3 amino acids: CASSLGPGQISGANVLTF. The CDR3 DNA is TGTGCCAGCAGTCTGGGACCGGGACAGATCTCTGGGGCCAACGTCCTGACTTTC.

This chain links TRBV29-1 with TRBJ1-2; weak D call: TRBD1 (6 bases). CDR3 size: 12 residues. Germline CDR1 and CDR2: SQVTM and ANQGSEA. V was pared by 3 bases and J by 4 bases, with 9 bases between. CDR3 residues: CSVERDTYGYTF. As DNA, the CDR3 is TGCAGCGTTGAGCGGGACACCTATGGCTACACCTTC.

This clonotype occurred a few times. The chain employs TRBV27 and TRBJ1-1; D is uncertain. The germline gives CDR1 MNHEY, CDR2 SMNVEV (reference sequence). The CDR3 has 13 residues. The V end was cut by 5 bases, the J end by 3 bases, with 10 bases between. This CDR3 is CASSAELYTEAFF. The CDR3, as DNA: TGTGCCAGCAGTGCCGAGTTGTACACTGAAGCTTTCTTT.

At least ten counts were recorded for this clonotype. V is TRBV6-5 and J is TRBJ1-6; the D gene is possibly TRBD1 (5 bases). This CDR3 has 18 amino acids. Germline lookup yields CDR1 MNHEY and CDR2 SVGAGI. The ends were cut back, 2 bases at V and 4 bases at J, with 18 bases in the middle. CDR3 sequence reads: CASSYQGADMGYNSPLHF. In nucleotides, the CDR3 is TGTGCCAGCAGTTACCAGGGCGCTGACATGGGATATAATTCACCCCTCCACTTT.

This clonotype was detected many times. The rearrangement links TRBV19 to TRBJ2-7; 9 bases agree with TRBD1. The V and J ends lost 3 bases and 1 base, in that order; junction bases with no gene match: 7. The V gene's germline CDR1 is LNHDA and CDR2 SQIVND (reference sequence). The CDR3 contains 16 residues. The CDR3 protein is CASSMGLGTGSYEQYF. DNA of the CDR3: TGTGCCAGTAGTATGGGCCTTGGGACAGGGTCCTACGAGCAGTACTTC. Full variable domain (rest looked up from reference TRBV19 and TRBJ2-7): DGGITQSPKYLFRKEGQNVTLSCEQNLNHDAMYWYRQDPGQGLRLIYYSQIVNDFQKGDIAEGYSVSREKKESFPLTVTSAQKNPTAFYLCASSMGLGTGSYEQYFGPGTRLTVT.

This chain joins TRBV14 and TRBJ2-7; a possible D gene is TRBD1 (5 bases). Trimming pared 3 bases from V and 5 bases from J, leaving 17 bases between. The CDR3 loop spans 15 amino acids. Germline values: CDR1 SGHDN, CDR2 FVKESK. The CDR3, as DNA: TGTGCCAGCAGCCACTCTAGGACGGACATGAACGAGCAGTACTTC. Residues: CASSHSRTDMNEQYF.

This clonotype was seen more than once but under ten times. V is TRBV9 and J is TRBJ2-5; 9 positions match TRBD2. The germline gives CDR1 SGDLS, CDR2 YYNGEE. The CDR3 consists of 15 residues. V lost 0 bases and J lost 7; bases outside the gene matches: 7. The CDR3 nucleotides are TGTGCCAGCAGCGTAGAAGGTAGCGGGAGTGGGACCCAGTACTTC. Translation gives CASSVEGSGSGTQYF.